Following are 15 T cell receptor beta chains from one sample sequenced in a study of blood T cell repertoires in COVID-19. Profiling relied on immunoSEQ multiplex PCR, and the TCRdb table lists in-frame clones only, not all of them. The table records 250,000 or so clones, 88% of them present only once. The sequenced sample consisted of peripheral blood. These receptors all stem from a young woman with acute or convalescent COVID-19.

This chain links TRBV10-2 with TRBJ2-1, with D maybe TRBD2 (6 bases). The germline V gene encodes CDR1 WSHSY and CDR2 SAAADI. CDR3 length: 18 amino acids. The V end lost 5 bases, the J end lost 6 bases, and 26 bases lay between the germline ends. CDR3 nucleotide sequence: TGCGCCAGCAGTTCCTGGGGCCGGGCCCGGGCGGGAAGCAATGAGCAGTTCTTC. This sequence encodes CASSSWGRARAGSNEQFF.

The chain carries TRBV30 and TRBJ1-3, with 7 bases that match TRBD1. The CDR3 contains 15 residues. Per the germline V gene, CDR1 is GTSNPN and CDR2 is SVGIG (reference sequence). V gave up 1 base and J gave up 0 bases; unmatched junction bases: 3. CDR3 loop: CAWSGTGLSGNTIYF. The CDR3 DNA sequence: TGTGCCTGGAGTGGGACAGGCCTCTCTGGAAACACCATATATTTT.

The genes are TRBV7-3 and TRBJ2-3; the match to TRBD2 covers 10 bases. The V segment lost 5 bases and the J segment 5 bases; nucleotides outside the gene matches: 7. From germline, CDR1 is SGHTA and CDR2 FQGTGA. This CDR3 spans 15 amino acids. The DNA of the CDR3 is TGTGCCAGCAGCCAAGAGCGGGAGGGCCAAGATACGCAGTATTTT. Residues: CASSQEREGQDTQYF.

This chain uses TRBV5-1 with TRBJ2-5; 12 nucleotides agree with TRBD2. From germline, CDR1 is SGHRS and CDR2 YFSETQ. J lost 2 bases, V lost 4 bases, and 3 bases had no gene match. The CDR3 has 15 amino acids. The CDR3 loop reads CASSLLAGGQETQYF. Written as DNA, the CDR3 is TGCGCCAGCAGCCTTCTAGCGGGAGGGCAAGAGACCCAGTACTTC.

The V and J genes are TRBV25-1 and TRBJ2-5, with 8 bases aligning to TRBD2. This CDR3 has 15 residues. Looked up from germline, CDR1 is MGHDK and CDR2 is SYGVNS. J gave up 2 bases and V 2 bases, and 4 bases lay outside the gene matches. CDR3 protein: CASSEGAGGQETQYF. In DNA form, the CDR3 reads TGTGCCAGCAGTGAAGGGGCGGGAGGTCAAGAGACCCAGTACTTC.

The J gene is TRBJ1-1, the V gene TRBV19; 8 nucleotides line up with TRBD1. J lost 2 bases, V lost 7 bases, and 12 bases had no gene match. The length of the CDR3 is 16 residues. Germline-derived CDR1 and CDR2 are LNHDA and SQIVND (reference sequence). For the CDR3, the DNA is TGTGCCAGTATTAGGCGGACAGGGCGAACTAACACTGAAGCTTTCTTT. As protein: CASIRRTGRTNTEAFF. The full variable domain, with the rest looked up from reference TRBV19 and TRBJ1-1, is DGGITQSPKYLFRKEGQNVTLSCEQNLNHDAMYWYRQDPGQGLRLIYYSQIVNDFQKGDIAEGYSVSREKKESFPLTVTSAQKNPTAFYLCASIRRTGRTNTEAFFGQGTRLTVV.

The genes are TRBV19 and TRBJ2-4; D may be TRBD2 (6 bases). The CDR3 length is 14 residues. The V and J ends lost 3 bases and 7 bases respectively, with 13 bases between them. Germline CDR1 and CDR2: LNHDA and SQIVND (reference sequence). CDR3 sequence (DNA): TGTGCCAGTAGTATTGGGGGGACGTTTAACATTCAGTACTTC. It translates to CASSIGGTFNIQYF.

This clone occurred a few times. The chain has TRBV18 and TRBJ2-5; D not certain. Germline V gives CDR1 KGHSH, CDR2 LQKENI. V lost 1 base and J 0 bases, leaving 12 bases between the germline ends. The CDR3 is 16 amino acids. The CDR3 DNA reads TGTGCCAGCTCACCACTCCAGGCTATGTACCAAGAGACCCAGTACTTC. Its translation: CASSPLQAMYQETQYF.

In this sample, this clone turned up once. The rearrangement joins TRBV7-8 to TRBJ2-1, with D tentatively TRBD2 (5 bases). V was clipped by 5 bases and J by 10 bases, with 9 bases between them. The CDR3 runs to 11 residues. Germline CDR1 reads SGHVS; CDR2 reads FQNEAQ. The CDR3 DNA reads TGTGCCAGCAGCCCCGGGGTGGAGCAGTTCTTC. As protein: CASSPGVEQFF.

This clone was seen once. The J gene is TRBJ2-7, the V gene TRBV5-4; D might be TRBD1 (5 bases). V lost 4 bases to trimming and J lost 2 bases, with 13 bases between them. The CDR3 spans 14 residues. Per germline, CDR1 SGHNT and CDR2 YYREEE (reference sequence). CDR3 sequence: CASSAKTVTYEQYF. The CDR3, as DNA: TGTGCCAGCAGCGCAAAGACAGTGACCTACGAGCAGTACTTC. The whole variable domain, filled in from reference TRBV5-4 and TRBJ2-7, reads ETGVTQSPTHLIKTRGQQVTLRCSSQSGHNTVSWYQQALGQGPQFIFQYYREEENGRGNFPPRFSGLQFPNYSSELNVNALELDDSALYLCASSAKTVTYEQYFGPGTRLTVT.

The V call is TRBV12-3 or TRBV12-4, the J call TRBJ2-7; tentatively, D is TRBD2 (6 bases). The CDR3 is 12 amino acids. Trimming shortened V by 2 bases and J by 4 bases, and 6 bases separated the two germline ends. CDR3 DNA: TGTGCCAGCAGTTTAAGCGGGTACGAGCAGTACTTC. It specifies CASSLSGYEQYF.

This clone was seen a handful of times. The rearrangement uses TRBV12-3 or TRBV12-4 and TRBJ1-1; 8 bases align to TRBD1. CDR3 size: 13 residues. Germline trimming cut 6 bases from V and 2 bases from J; bases unmatched to any gene: 2. CDR3 nucleotide sequence: TGTGCCAGCAGCCAGGGGGCTAACACTGAAGCTTTCTTT. Protein sequence: CASSQGANTEAFF.

V usage is TRBV30 and J usage is TRBJ1-5, with 9 bases aligning to TRBD1. This CDR3 comprises 15 residues. CDR1 is GTSNPN and CDR2 is SVGIG in the germline V gene (reference sequence). Trimming took 3 bases from V and 1 from J; bases not matched to a gene: 4. The CDR3 reads CAWSFGQGSNQPQHF. Written as DNA, the CDR3 is TGTGCCTGGAGCTTCGGACAGGGGAGCAATCAGCCCCAGCATTTT.

The chain is built from TRBV11-2 and TRBJ2-5, with no clear D. Germline CDR1 SGHAT, CDR2 FQNNGV. Trimming pared 4 bases from V and 5 bases from J, leaving 14 bases between. This CDR3 region has 14 residues. CDR3 region: CASSSLAILETQYF. The CDR3, as DNA: TGTGCCAGCAGCTCACTCGCGATTCTGGAGACCCAGTACTTC.

The chain uses TRBV2 and TRBJ2-1, with D possibly TRBD2 on 6 matching bases. CDR3 length: 14 residues. Deletions cut 8 bases from V and 4 bases from J, with 15 bases between. Germline-derived CDR1 and CDR2 are SNHLY and FYNNEI. The CDR3 DNA reads TGTGCCAGCCGGGACGGGAGAGAATACAATGAGCAGTTCTTC. It encodes CASRDGREYNEQFF.